This T cell receptor (beta chain) was obtained from a study of response to subunit inactivated influenza vaccine. V lost 3 bases and J lost 3, with 6 bases in between. The germline CDR1 and CDR2 sequences are SGHDN and FVKESK. This CDR3 contains 12 residues. TCRdb recomputed calls from the RT-PCR reads with MiXCR, one row per CDR3 protein. Of 280,000 or so distinct CDR3 sequences listed, about a fifth are singletons. As regards this clonotype: Its antigen is unknown.

General study points: Few new T cells, the authors suggested, are recruited by each seasonal influenza vaccination.

This TCR came from a man aged 50-75 years who received an inactivated influenza vaccine. The chain recombines TRBV14 with TRBJ2-7, with D possibly being TRBD2 (5 bases). The sequenced sample was PBMCs from blood, obtained 21 months after vaccination. CDR3 sequence (DNA): TGTGCCAGCAGCCAGGACTTCTACGAGCAGTACTTC. Translated, it gives CASSQDFYEQYF.